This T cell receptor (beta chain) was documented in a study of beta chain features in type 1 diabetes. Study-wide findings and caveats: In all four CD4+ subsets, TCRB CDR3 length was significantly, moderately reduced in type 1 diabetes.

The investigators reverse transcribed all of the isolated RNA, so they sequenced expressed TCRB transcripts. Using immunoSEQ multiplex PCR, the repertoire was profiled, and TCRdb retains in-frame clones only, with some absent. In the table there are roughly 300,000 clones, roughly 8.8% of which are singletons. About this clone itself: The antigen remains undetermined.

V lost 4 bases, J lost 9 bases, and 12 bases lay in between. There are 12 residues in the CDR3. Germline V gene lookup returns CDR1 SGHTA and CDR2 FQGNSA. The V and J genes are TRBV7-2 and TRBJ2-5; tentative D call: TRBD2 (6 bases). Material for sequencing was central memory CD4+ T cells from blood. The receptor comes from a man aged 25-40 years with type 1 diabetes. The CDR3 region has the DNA TGTGCCAGCAGCTCTGGACTAAACTCCCAGTACTTC. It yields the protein CASSSGLNSQYF.